This is a list of T cell receptor beta chains from one sample in a study of shared clonotypes between healthy human individuals. Profiled with immunoSEQ multiplex PCR; TCRdb holds only in-frame clones, not every one. The sample lists 2 million to 2.5 million clones; 93% were seen once. Sequencing was carried out using naive CD4+ T cells from PBMCs. The receptors derive from a man aged 18 to 30 in good health. Some clones in this sample may be carry-over from other donors' samples. Each CDR3 is given with its conserved first and last residue. D genes are given only for firm matches. A clone size is listed for some rows: how often the clone was seen (once, few, many), or a class if it is expanded.

cdr3_length: 11
clone_size: few
j_call: TRBJ2-7
v_call: TRBV28
d_call: .
cdr3_nt: TGTGCCAGCAGTTTACGGGGGGAGCAGTACTTC
cdr3_aa: CASSLRGEQYF

cdr3_length: 15
clone_size: .
j_call: TRBJ2-2
v_call: TRBV10-3
d_call: .
cdr3_nt: TGTGCCATCACCGACTATGGCGGCGACACCGGGGAGCTGTTTTTT
cdr3_aa: CAITDYGGDTGELFF

cdr3_length: 15
clone_size: .
j_call: TRBJ2-5
v_call: TRBV2
d_call: TRBD1
cdr3_nt: TGTGCCAGCAGTCCCACCGGGACAGGGCAAGAGACCCAGTACTTC
cdr3_aa: CASSPTGTGQETQYF

cdr3_length: 13
clone_size: .
j_call: TRBJ2-7
v_call: TRBV27
d_call: .
cdr3_nt: TGTGCCAGGGGTCGGCGGGCAGACTACGAGCAGTACTTC
cdr3_aa: CARGRRADYEQYF

cdr3_length: 16
clone_size: .
j_call: TRBJ2-2
v_call: TRBV18
d_call: TRBD2
cdr3_nt: TGTGCCAGCTCAAAGATTAGCGGGAGTGACACCGGGGAGCTGTTTTTT
cdr3_aa: CASSKISGSDTGELFF

cdr3_length: 15
clone_size: .
j_call: TRBJ2-2
v_call: TRBV10-3
d_call: TRBD1
cdr3_nt: TGTGCCATCACCGGCGACAGGGCGAACACCGGGGAGCTGTTTTTT
cdr3_aa: CAITGDRANTGELFF

cdr3_length: 19
clone_size: .
j_call: TRBJ2-1
v_call: TRBV7-9
d_call: TRBD2
cdr3_nt: TGTGCCAGCAGCCAGGGGGGACTAGCGGGAGCGAGCTCCTACAATGAGCAGTTCTTC
cdr3_aa: CASSQGGLAGASSYNEQFF

cdr3_length: 15
clone_size: .
j_call: TRBJ2-7
v_call: TRBV7-7
d_call: .
cdr3_nt: TGTGCCAGCAGCCGAACGACGCAGGGGGGCGGCGAGCAGTACTTC
cdr3_aa: CASSRTTQGGGEQYF

cdr3_length: 14
clone_size: .
j_call: TRBJ1-1
v_call: TRBV19
d_call: TRBD1
cdr3_nt: TGTGCCAGTAGCAGGGGACAGCTAGGCACTGAAGCTTTCTTT
cdr3_aa: CASSRGQLGTEAFF

cdr3_length: 13
clone_size: .
j_call: TRBJ1-1
v_call: TRBV30
d_call: .
cdr3_nt: TGTGCCTGGAGTGTGGCGGGGGGGACTGAAGCTTTCTTT
cdr3_aa: CAWSVAGGTEAFF

cdr3_length: 14
clone_size: once
j_call: TRBJ2-3
v_call: TRBV6-1
d_call: .
cdr3_nt: TGTGCCAGCACCTACGACCCCGGGGCAGATACGCAGTATTTT
cdr3_aa: CASTYDPGADTQYF

cdr3_length: 13
clone_size: .
j_call: TRBJ2-7
v_call: TRBV11-2
d_call: TRBD2
cdr3_nt: TGTGCCAGCAGCTGGACTAGCGGATACGAGCAGTACTTC
cdr3_aa: CASSWTSGYEQYF

cdr3_length: 14
clone_size: .
j_call: TRBJ2-3
v_call: TRBV2
d_call: TRBD1
cdr3_nt: TGTGCCAGCTCGCGGACAGGGGGCACAGATACGCAGTATTTT
cdr3_aa: CASSRTGGTDTQYF

cdr3_length: 16
clone_size: once
j_call: TRBJ2-5
v_call: TRBV5-6
d_call: .
cdr3_nt: TGTGCCAGCAGCTTGACTCCGGGACTTAACCAAGAGACCCAGTACTTC
cdr3_aa: CASSLTPGLNQETQYF

cdr3_length: 17
clone_size: .
j_call: TRBJ1-4
v_call: TRBV28
d_call: .
cdr3_nt: TGTGCCAGCAGTCCCGATTGGGGGGCGTCAACTAATGAAAAACTGTTTTTT
cdr3_aa: CASSPDWGASTNEKLFF

cdr3_length: 15
clone_size: .
j_call: TRBJ2-7
v_call: TRBV5-6
d_call: TRBD2
cdr3_nt: TGTGCCAGCAGCTTGGAGGTAGCGGGGGGGTACGAGCAGTACTTC
cdr3_aa: CASSLEVAGGYEQYF

cdr3_length: 15
clone_size: .
j_call: TRBJ2-7
v_call: TRBV6-5
d_call: .
cdr3_nt: TGTGCCAGCAGTCTCTCTGGAGGGCTCCGGGGAAAGCAGTACTTC
cdr3_aa: CASSLSGGLRGKQYF

cdr3_length: 14
clone_size: .
j_call: TRBJ2-2
v_call: TRBV28
d_call: .
cdr3_nt: TGTGCCAGCAGTTTAGTTCTGGGCACCGGGGAGCTGTTTTTT
cdr3_aa: CASSLVLGTGELFF

cdr3_length: 15
clone_size: .
j_call: TRBJ1-5
v_call: TRBV10-3
d_call: TRBD1
cdr3_nt: TGTGCCATCAGTGGAGGGGACAGGGACAATCAGCCCCAGCATTTT
cdr3_aa: CAISGGDRDNQPQHF

cdr3_length: 15
clone_size: .
j_call: TRBJ2-1
v_call: TRBV4-3
d_call: .
cdr3_nt: TGCGCCAGCAGCCCCCAATTAGAGGGGCACAATGAGCAGTTCTTC
cdr3_aa: CASSPQLEGHNEQFF

cdr3_length: 15
clone_size: .
j_call: TRBJ1-4
v_call: TRBV9
d_call: .
cdr3_nt: TGTGCCAGCGGAGGTCAGGGCGCAGGGAATGAAAAACTGTTTTTT
cdr3_aa: CASGGQGAGNEKLFF

cdr3_length: 14
clone_size: .
j_call: TRBJ1-3
v_call: TRBV6-6
d_call: .
cdr3_nt: TGTGCCAGCAGTTTAATCGGCTCTGGAAACACCATATATTTT
cdr3_aa: CASSLIGSGNTIYF

cdr3_length: 16
clone_size: .
j_call: TRBJ1-5
v_call: TRBV5-1
d_call: .
cdr3_nt: TGCGCCAGCAGCTTGGAAGGGGTACATAGCAATCAGCCCCAGCATTTT
cdr3_aa: CASSLEGVHSNQPQHF

cdr3_length: 17
clone_size: .
j_call: TRBJ1-5
v_call: TRBV7-2
d_call: TRBD1
cdr3_nt: TGTGCCAGCAGCTTAGCCGGACAGGGGACCAGCAATCAGCCCCAGCATTTT
cdr3_aa: CASSLAGQGTSNQPQHF

cdr3_length: 14
clone_size: .
j_call: TRBJ1-2
v_call: TRBV19
d_call: .
cdr3_nt: TGTGCCAGTAGTATAGATGTAAGAAGCAATGGCTACACCTTC
cdr3_aa: CASSIDVRSNGYTF